The clone carrying this TCR beta chain has at least ten counts. Its matching antigen is unknown. The data derive from a study of CD8 T cells in ankylosing spondylitis. Germline-derived CDR1 and CDR2 are DFQATT and SNEGSKA (reference sequence). The V end lost 6 bases, the J end lost 3 bases, and 8 bases lay between the germline ends. The CDR3 is made up of 11 amino acids. Study-wide results and limits: Disease-linked clones were found to be CD8+ and relatively rare in peripheral blood. Seemingly distinctive of ankylosing spondylitis blood was a TCR beta motif formed by eight highly homologous variants. The study looked at matched synovial fluid samples from ankylosing spondylitis patients. Disease-linked clones were reported to be significantly enriched there. Earlier work had already found some motif variants in reactive arthritis synovial fluid and blood.

TCRdb re-called the 5' RACE reads with MiXCR, one entry per CDR3 protein. The sample has some 350,000 distinct CDR3 sequences, roughly 15% seen once; the top ten hold about 1%. This sequence originates from a male donor with ankylosing spondylitis or in good health (not recorded which). Sequences were obtained from blood, either unsorted or a sorted T cell fraction (not recorded which). The V gene is TRBV20-1, the J gene TRBJ1-1; no firm D call. The CDR3 loop reads CSAEGHTEAFF. CDR3 DNA: TGCAGTGCGGAAGGTCACACTGAAGCTTTCTTT.